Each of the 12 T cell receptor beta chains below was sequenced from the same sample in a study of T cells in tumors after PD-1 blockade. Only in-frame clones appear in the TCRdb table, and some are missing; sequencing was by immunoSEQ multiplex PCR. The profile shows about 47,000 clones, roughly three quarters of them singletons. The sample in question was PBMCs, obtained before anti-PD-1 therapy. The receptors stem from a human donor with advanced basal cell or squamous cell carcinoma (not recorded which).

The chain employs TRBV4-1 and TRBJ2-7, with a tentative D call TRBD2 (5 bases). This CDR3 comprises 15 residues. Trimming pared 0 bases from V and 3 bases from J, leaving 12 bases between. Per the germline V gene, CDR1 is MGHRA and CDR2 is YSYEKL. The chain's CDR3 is CASSQDFGRGYEQYF. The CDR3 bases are TGCGCCAGCAGCCAAGATTTTGGACGGGGCTACGAGCAGTACTTC.

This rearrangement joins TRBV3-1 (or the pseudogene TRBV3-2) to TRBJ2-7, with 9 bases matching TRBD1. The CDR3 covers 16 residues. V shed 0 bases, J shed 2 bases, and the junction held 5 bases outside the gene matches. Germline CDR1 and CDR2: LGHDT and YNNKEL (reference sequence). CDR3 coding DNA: TGTGCCAGCAGCCAAGAGTCCGGGACAGGGACCTACGAGCAGTACTTC. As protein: CASSQESGTGTYEQYF.

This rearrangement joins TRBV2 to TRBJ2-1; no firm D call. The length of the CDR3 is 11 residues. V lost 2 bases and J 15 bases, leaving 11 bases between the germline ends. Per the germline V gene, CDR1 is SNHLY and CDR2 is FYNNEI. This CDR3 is CASSEPDPRFF. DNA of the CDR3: TGTGCCAGCAGTGAACCGGACCCCCGGTTCTTC.

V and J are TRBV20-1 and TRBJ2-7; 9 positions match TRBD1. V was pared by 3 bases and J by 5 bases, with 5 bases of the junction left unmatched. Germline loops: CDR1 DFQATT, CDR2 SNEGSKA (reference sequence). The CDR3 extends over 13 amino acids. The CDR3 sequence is CSASWTGVHEQYF. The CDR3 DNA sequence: TGCAGTGCTAGTTGGACAGGGGTTCACGAGCAGTACTTC.

The CDR3, as DNA: TGTGCCACCAGTGAGTCGCGAGGGGTCGGCGAGGAGCAGTACTTC. This gives the protein CATSESRGVGEEQYF. The V call is TRBV24-1, the J call TRBJ2-7; D is possibly TRBD1 or TRBD2 (5 bases each). The CDR3 spans 15 residues. The ends were cut back, 4 bases at V and 7 bases at J, with 19 bases in the middle. The germline gives CDR1 KGHDR, CDR2 SFDVKD.

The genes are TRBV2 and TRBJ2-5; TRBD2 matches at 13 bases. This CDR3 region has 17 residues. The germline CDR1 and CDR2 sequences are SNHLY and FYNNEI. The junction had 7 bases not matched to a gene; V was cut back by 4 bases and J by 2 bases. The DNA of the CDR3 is TGTGCCAGCAGTGGCGTGACTAGCGGGGGGTATCAAGAGACCCAGTACTTC. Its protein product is CASSGVTSGGYQETQYF.

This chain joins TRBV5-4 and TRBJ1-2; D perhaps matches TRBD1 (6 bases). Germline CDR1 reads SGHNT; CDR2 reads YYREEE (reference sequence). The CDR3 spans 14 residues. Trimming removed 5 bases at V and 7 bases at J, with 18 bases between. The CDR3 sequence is CASRLEIEGVGYTF. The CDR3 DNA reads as TGTGCCAGCAGGTTAGAGATCGAGGGGGTTGGCTACACCTTC.

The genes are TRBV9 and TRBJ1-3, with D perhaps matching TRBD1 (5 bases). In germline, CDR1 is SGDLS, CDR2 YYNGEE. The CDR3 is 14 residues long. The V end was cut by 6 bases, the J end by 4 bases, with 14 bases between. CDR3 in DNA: TGTGCCAGCAACTCACCCGGGGGGGGAAACACCATATATTTT. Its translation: CASNSPGGGNTIYF.

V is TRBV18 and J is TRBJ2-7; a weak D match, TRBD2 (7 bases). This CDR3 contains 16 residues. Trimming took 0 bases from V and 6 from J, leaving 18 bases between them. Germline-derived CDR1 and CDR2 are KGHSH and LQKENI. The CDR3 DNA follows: TGTGCCAGCTCACCACCGGCGGGGGCAGGGGCTTTCGAGCAGTACTTC. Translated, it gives CASSPPAGAGAFEQYF.

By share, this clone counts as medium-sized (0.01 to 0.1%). DNA for the CDR3: TGTGCCAGCCGCATGGACGGACCGTTCTACGAGCAGTACTTC. Protein sequence: CASRMDGPFYEQYF. The chain combines TRBV7-9 with TRBJ2-7; D unclear. There are 14 residues in the CDR3. The germline V and J ends were trimmed by 8 bases and 3 bases, with 17 bases remaining between them. Germline assignment: CDR1 SEHNR and CDR2 FQNEAQ (reference sequence).

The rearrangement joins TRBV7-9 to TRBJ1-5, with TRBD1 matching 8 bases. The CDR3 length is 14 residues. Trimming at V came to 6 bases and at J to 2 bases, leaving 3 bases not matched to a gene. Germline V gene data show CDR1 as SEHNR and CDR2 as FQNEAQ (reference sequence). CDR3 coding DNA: TGTGCCAGCAGGGGGGGACAGGGCAATCAGCCCCAGCATTTT. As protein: CASRGGQGNQPQHF.

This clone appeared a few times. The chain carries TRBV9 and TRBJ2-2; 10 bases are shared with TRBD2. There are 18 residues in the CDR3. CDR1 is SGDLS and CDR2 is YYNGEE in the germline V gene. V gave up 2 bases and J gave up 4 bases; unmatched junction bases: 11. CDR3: CASSVSQRGGYVTGELFF. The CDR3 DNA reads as TGTGCCAGCAGCGTTTCCCAGCGGGGGGGCTATGTCACCGGGGAGCTGTTTTTT. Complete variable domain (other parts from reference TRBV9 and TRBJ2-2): DSGVTQTPKHLITATGQRVTLRCSPRSGDLSVYWYQQSLDQGLQFLIQYYNGEERAKGNILERFSAQQFPDLHSELNLSSLELGDSALYFCASSVSQRGGYVTGELFFGEGSRLTVL.